Sequencing of this T cell receptor (beta chain) was carried out in a study of Tregs in tolerant kidney transplant recipients. Study details: Mixed chimerism was transient after nonmyeloablative marrow transplants from related graft donors. Study-wide points: Biological reproducibility was not directly addressed, but technical replication error appeared minimal. Changing PCR primers prevented nucleotide comparison between some patients' samples.

Remarks on this clone: Its antigen is as yet unknown. The read ends 3 residues shy of where the CDR3 ends; the end is completed using the germline J gene.

From germline, CDR1 is SEHNR and CDR2 FQNEAQ (reference sequence). Deletions cut 8 bases from V and 1 base from J, with 14 bases between. There are 14 residues in the CDR3. The repertoire was sequenced with immunoSEQ multiplex PCR; TCRdb's copy has only in-frame clones and lacks some. This sample's clone table lists tens of thousands of clones. The TCR originated in a human donor who received a combined kidney and bone marrow transplant. The sequences come from CD4+ T cells from blood, collected before the transplant. The V and J genes are TRBV7-9 and TRBJ2-5; weak D call: TRBD1 (6 bases). CDR3 amino acids: CASVAWGPQETQYF. The sequenced CDR3 bases are TGTGCCAGCGTTGCTTGGGGGCCCCAAGAGACC.